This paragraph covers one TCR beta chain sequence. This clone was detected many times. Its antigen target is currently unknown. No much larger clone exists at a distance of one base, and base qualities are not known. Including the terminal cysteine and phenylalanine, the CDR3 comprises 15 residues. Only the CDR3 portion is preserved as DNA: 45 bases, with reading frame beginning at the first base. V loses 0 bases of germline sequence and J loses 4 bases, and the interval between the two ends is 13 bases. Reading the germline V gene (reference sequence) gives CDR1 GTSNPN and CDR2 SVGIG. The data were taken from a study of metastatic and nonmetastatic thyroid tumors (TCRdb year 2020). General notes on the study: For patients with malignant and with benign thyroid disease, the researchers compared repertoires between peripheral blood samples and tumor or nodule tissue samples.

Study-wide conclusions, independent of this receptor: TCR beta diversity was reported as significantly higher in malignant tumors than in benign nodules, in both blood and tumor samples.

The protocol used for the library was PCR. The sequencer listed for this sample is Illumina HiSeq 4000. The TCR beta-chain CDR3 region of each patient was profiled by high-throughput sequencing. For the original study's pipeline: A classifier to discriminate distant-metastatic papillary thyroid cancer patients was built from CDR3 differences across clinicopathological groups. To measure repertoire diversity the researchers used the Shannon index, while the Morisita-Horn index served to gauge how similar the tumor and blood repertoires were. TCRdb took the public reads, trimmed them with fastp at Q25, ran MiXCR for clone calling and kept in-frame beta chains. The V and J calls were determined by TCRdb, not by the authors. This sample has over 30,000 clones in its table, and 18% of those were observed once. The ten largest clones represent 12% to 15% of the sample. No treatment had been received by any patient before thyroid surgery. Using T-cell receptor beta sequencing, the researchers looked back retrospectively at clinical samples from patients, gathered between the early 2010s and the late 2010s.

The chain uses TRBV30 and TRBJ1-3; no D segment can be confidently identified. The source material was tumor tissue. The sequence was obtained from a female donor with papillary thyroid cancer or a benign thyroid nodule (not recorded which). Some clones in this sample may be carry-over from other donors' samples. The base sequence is TGTGCCTGGAGTGTTTATGAGGCAGGAGGAAACACCATATATTTT. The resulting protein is CAWSVYEAGGNTIYF.